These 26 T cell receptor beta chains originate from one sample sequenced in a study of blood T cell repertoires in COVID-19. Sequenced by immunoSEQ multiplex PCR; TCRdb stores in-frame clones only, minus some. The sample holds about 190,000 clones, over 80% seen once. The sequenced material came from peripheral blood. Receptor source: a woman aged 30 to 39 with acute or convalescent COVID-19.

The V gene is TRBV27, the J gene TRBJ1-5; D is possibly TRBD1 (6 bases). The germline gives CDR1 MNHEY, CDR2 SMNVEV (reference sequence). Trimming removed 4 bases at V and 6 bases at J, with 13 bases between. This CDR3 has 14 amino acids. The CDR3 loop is CASSSYRVAQPQHF. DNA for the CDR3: TGTGCCAGCAGTTCATACAGGGTGGCTCAGCCCCAGCATTTT.

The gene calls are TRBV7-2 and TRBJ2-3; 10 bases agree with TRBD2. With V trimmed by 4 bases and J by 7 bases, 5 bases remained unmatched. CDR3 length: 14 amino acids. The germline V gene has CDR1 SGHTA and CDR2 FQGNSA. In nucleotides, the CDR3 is TGTGCCAGCAGCTCCGAGCGGGGGGGCTATACGCAGTATTTT. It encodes CASSSERGGYTQYF.

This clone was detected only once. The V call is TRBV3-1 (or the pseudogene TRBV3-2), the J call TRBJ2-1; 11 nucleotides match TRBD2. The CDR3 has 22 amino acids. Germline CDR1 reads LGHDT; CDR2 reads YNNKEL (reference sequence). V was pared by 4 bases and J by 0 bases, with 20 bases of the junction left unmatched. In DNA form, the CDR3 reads TGTGCCAGCAGCCTGGCGGTCCGAACGATTCCTAGCGGGAGGCCCTCCTACAATGAGCAGTTCTTC. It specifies CASSLAVRTIPSGRPSYNEQFF.

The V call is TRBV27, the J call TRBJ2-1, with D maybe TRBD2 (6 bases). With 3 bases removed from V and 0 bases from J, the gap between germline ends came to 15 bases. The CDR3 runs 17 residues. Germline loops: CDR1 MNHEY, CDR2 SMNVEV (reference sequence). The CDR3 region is CASSFPRGAGSYNEQFF. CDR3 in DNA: TGTGCCAGCAGTTTTCCGCGGGGCGCCGGCTCCTACAATGAGCAGTTCTTC.

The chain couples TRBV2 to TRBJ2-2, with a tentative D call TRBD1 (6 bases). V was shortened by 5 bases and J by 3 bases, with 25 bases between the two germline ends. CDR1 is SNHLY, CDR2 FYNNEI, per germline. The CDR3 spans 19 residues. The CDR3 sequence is CASSTPGHPRGLDTGELFF. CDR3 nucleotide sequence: TGTGCCAGCAGTACTCCGGGACACCCCAGAGGATTAGACACCGGGGAGCTGTTTTTT.

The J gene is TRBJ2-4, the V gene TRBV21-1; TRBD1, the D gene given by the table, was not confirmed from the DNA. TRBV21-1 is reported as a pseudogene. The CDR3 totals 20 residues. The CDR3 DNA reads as TGTGCCACCACTCGCGACCCGGGACACCAAGGGTCGAGAGCCAAAAACATTCAGTACTTC. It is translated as CATTRDPGHQGSRAKNIQYF.

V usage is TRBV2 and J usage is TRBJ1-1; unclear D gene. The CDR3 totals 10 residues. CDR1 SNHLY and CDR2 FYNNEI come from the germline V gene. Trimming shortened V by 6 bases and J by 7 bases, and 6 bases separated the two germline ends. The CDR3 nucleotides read TGTGCCAGCAGACAGCATGAAGCTTTCTTT. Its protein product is CASRQHEAFF.

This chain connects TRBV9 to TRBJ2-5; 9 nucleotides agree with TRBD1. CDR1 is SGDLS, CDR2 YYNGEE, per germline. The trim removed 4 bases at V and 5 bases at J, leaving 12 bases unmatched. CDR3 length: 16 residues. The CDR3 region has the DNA TGTGCCAGCAGCCCCTTAGGACAGGGGAGGTCGGAGACCCAGTACTTC. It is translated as CASSPLGQGRSETQYF. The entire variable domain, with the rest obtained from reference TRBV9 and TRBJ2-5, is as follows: DSGVTQTPKHLITATGQRVTLRCSPRSGDLSVYWYQQSLDQGLQFLIQYYNGEERAKGNILERFSAQQFPDLHSELNLSSLELGDSALYFCASSPLGQGRSETQYFGPGTRLLVL.

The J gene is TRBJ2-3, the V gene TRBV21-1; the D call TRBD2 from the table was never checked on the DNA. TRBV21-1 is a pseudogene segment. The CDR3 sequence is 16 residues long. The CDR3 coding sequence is TGTGCCAGCGTTCCTTTTTTTGAGGTAGGCACAGATACGCAGTATTTT. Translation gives CASVPFFEVGTDTQYF.

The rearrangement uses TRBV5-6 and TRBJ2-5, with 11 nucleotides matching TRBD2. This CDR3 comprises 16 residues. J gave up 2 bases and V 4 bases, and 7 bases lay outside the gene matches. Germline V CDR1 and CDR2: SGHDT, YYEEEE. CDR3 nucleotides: TGTGCCAGCAGCACCGCTAGCGGGGGGCTACAAGAGACCCAGTACTTC. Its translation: CASSTASGGLQETQYF. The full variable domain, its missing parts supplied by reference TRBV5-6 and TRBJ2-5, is DAGVTQSPTHLIKTRGQQVTLRCSPKSGHDTVSWYQQALGQGPQFIFQYYEEEERQRGNFPDRFSGHQFPNYSSELNVNALLLGDSALYLCASSTASGGLQETQYFGPGTRLLVL.

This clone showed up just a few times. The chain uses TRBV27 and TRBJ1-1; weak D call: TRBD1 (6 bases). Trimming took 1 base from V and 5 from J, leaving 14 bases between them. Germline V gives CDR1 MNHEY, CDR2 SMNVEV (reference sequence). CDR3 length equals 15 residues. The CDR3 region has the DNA TGTGCCAGCAGTTTATTGGGGGGGGCAGGGACTGAAGCTTTCTTT. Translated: CASSLLGGAGTEAFF.

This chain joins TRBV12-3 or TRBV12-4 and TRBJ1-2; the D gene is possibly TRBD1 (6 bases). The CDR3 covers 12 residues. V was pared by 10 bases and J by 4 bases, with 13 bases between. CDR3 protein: CATRDIPYGYTF. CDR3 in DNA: TGTGCCACTAGGGACATCCCCTATGGCTACACCTTC.

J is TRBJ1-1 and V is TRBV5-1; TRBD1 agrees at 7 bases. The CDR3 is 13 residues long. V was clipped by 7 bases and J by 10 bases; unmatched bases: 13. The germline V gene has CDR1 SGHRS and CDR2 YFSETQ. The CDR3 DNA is TGCGCCAGCCGATTGGGGACAGCCCCCCCAGCTTTCTTT. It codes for CASRLGTAPPAFF.

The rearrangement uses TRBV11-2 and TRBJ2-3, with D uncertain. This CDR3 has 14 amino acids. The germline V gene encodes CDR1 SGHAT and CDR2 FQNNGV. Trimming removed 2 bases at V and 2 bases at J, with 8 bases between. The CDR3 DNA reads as TGTGCCAGCAGCTTAACCGTAGTCACAGATACGCAGTATTTT. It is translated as CASSLTVVTDTQYF.

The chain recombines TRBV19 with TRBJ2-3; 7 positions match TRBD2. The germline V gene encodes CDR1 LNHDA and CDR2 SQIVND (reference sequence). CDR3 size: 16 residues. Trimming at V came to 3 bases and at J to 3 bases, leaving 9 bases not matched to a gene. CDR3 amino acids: CASSMADSGSTDTQYF. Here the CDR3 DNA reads TGTGCCAGTAGTATGGCAGATAGCGGGTCGACAGATACGCAGTATTTT.

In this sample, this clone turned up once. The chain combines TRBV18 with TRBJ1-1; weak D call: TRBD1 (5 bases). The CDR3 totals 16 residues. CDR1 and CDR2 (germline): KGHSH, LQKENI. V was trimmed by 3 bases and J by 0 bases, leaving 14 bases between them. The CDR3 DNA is TGTGCCAGCTCACCGGTAAGGAGACAGATGAACACTGAAGCTTTCTTT. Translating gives CASSPVRRQMNTEAFF. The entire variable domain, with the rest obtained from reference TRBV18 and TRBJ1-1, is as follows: NAGVMQNPRHLVRRRGQEARLRCSPMKGHSHVYWYRQLPEEGLKFMVYLQKENIIDESGMPKERFSAEFPKEGPSILRIQQVVRGDSAAYFCASSPVRRQMNTEAFFGQGTRLTVV.

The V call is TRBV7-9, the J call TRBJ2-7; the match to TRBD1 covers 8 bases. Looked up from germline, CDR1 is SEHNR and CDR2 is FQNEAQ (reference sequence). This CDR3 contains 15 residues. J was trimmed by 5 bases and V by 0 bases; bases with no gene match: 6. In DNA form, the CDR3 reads TGTGCCAGCAGCTTAGCCCAGGGGGCGGTCCACGAGCAGTACTTC. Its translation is CASSLAQGAVHEQYF.

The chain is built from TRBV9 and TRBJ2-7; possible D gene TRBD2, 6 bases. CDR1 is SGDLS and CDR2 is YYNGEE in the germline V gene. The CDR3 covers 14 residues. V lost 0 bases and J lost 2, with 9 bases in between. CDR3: CASSVAPGAYEQYF. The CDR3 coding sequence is TGTGCCAGCAGCGTAGCTCCGGGGGCCTACGAGCAGTACTTC.

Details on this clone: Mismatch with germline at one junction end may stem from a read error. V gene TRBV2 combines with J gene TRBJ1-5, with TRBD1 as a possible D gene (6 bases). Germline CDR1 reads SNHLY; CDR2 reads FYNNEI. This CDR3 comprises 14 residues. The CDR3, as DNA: TGTGCCAGCAGTTTGGGGGGGGCCGACAGCGGATCAATTTTT. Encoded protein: CASSLGGADSGSIF.

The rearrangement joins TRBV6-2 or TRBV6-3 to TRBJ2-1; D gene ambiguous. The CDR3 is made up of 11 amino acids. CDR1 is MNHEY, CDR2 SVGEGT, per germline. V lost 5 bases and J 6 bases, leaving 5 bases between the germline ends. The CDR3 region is CASSSANEQFF. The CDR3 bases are TGTGCCAGCAGTAGCGCCAATGAGCAGTTCTTC.

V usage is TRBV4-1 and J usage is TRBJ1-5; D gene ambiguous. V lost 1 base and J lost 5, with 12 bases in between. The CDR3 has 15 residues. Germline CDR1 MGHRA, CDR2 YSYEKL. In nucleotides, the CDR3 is TGCGCCAGCAGCCAAGGGGAGGGAATTTATCAGCCCCAGCATTTT. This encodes CASSQGEGIYQPQHF.

In DNA, the CDR3 is TGTGCCAGCAGCTTAGTCCCGGGAGCCTACACCGGGGAGCTGTTTTTT. This encodes CASSLVPGAYTGELFF. The chain uses TRBV7-8 and TRBJ2-2; D is possibly TRBD2 (6 bases). The germline V gene encodes CDR1 SGHVS and CDR2 FQNEAQ. This CDR3 has 16 residues. The germline V and J ends were trimmed by 1 base and 3 bases, with 12 bases remaining between them.

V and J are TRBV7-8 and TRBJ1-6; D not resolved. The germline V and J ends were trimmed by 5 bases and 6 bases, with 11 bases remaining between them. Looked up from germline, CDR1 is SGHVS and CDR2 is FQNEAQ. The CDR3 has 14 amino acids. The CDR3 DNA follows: TGTGCCAGCAGCCGAGACGGTAGTAATTCACCCCTCCACTTT. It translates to CASSRDGSNSPLHF.

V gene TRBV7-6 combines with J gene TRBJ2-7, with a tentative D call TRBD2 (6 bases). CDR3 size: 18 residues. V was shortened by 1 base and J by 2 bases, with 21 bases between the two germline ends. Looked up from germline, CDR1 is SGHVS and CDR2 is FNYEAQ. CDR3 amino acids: CASSLGPSGGVQAYEQYF. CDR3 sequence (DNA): TGTGCCAGCAGCTTAGGCCCGTCAGGAGGGGTCCAGGCCTACGAGCAGTACTTC.

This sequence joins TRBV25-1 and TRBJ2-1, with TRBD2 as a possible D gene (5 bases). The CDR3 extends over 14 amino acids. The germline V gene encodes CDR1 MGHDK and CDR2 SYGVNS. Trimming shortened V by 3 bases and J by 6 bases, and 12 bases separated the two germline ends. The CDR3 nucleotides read TGTGCCAGCAGTGATGCTAGCAGGTTCAATGAGCAGTTCTTC. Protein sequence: CASSDASRFNEQFF.

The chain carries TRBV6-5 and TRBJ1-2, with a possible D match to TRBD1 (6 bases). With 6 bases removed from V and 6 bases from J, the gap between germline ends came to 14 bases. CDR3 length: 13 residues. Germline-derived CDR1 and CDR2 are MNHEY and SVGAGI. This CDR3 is CASRPQGPNGYTF. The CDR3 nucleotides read TGTGCCAGCAGGCCACAGGGACCGAATGGCTACACCTTC.